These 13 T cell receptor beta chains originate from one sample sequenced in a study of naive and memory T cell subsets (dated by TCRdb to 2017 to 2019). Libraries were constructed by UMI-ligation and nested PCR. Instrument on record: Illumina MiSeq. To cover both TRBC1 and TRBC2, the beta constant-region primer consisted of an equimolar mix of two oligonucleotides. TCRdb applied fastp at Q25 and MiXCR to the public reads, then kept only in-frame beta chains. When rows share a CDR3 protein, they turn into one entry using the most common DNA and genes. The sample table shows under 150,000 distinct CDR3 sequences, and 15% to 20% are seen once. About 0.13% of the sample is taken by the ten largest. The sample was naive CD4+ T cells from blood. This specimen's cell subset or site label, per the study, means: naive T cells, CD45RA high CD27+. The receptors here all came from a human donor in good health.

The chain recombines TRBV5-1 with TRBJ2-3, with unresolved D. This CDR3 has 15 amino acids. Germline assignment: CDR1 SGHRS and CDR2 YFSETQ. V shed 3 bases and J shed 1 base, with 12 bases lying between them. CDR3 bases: TGCGCCAGCAGCTCAACACCTTTGCGCACAGATACGCAGTATTTT. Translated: CASSSTPLRTDTQYF.

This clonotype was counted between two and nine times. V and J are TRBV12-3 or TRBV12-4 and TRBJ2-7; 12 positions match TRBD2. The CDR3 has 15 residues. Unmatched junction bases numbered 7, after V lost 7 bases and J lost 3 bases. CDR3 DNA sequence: TGTGCCAGCACCCCCTCGGGACTAGCGGGCTACGAGCAGTACTTC. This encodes CASTPSGLAGYEQYF.

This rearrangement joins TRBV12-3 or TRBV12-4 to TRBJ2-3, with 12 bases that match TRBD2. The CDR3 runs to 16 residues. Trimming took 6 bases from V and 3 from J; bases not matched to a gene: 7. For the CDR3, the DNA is TGTGCCAGCAGCCGGAGAACTAGCGGGAGGACAGATACGCAGTATTTT. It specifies CASSRRTSGRTDTQYF.

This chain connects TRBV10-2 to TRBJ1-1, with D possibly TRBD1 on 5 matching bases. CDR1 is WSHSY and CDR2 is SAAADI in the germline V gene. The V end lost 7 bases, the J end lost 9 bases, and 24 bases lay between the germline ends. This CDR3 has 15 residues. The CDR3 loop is CASTSPPGPPGQAFF. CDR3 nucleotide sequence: TGCGCCAGCACATCCCCGCCGGGACCCCCCGGCCAAGCTTTCTTT.

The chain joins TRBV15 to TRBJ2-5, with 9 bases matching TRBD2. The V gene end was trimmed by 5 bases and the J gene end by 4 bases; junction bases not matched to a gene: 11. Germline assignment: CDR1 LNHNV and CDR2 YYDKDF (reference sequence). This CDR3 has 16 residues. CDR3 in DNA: TGTGCCACCAGCCGGGGACTAGCATCCCCCCGAGAGACCCAGTACTTC. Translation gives CATSRGLASPRETQYF.

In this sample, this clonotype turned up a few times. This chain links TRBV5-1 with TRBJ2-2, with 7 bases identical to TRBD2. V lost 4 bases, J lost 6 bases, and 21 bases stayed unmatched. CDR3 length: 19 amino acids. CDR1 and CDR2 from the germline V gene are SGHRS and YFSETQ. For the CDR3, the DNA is TGCGCCAGCAGCCCGGGCGGCTATGGCGGGAGTTATGGGGCCGGGGAGCTGTTTTTT. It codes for CASSPGGYGGSYGAGELFF.

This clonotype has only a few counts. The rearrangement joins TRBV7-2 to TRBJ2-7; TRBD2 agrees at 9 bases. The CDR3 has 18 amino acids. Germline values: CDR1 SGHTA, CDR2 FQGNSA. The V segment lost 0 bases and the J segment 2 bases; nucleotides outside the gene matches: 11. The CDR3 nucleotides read TGTGCCAGCAGCTTAGCTGTAGCGGGAGTTTCCCGCCCCTACGAGCAGTACTTC. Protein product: CASSLAVAGVSRPYEQYF.

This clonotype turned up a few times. The CDR3 sequence: CASSQYYRADYEQYF. CDR3 DNA sequence: TGTGCCAGCAGCCAGTATTATCGGGCGGACTACGAGCAGTACTTC. The chain carries TRBV4-2 and TRBJ2-7; D is ambiguous. The CDR3 spans 15 residues. CDR1 and CDR2 from the germline V gene are LGHNA and YNFKEQ. Trimming left V 3 bases short and J 3 bases short, with 15 bases between.

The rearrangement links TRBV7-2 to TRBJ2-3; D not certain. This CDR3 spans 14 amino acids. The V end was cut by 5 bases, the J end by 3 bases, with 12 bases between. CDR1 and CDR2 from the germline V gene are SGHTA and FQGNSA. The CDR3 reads CASSVYYLTDTQYF. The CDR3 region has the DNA TGTGCCAGCAGCGTCTACTATCTGACAGATACGCAGTATTTT.

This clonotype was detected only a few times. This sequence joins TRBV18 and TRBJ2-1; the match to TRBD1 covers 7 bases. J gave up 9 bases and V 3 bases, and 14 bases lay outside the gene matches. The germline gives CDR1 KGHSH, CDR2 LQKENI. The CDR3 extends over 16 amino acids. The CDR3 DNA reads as TGTGCCAGCTCACCTACGACAGGGATTGTTGGAAGTGAGCAGTTCTTC. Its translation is CASSPTTGIVGSEQFF. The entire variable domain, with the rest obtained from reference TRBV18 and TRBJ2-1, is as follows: NAGVMQNPRHLVRRRGQEARLRCSPMKGHSHVYWYRQLPEEGLKFMVYLQKENIIDESGMPKERFSAEFPKEGPSILRIQQVVRGDSAAYFCASSPTTGIVGSEQFFGPGTRLTVL.

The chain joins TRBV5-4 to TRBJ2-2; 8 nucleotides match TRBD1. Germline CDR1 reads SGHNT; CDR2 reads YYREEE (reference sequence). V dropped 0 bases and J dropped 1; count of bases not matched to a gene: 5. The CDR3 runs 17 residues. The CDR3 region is CASSLAPGQGNTGELFF. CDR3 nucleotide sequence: TGTGCCAGCAGCTTGGCCCCCGGACAGGGGAACACCGGGGAGCTGTTTTTT.

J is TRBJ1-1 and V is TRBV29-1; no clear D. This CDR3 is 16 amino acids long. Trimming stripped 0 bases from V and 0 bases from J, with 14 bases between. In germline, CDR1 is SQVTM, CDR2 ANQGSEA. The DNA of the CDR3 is TGCAGCGTTGAAGATCTTCTGGGAGGCATGAACACTGAAGCTTTCTTT. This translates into CSVEDLLGGMNTEAFF.

CDR3 protein: CASRERGGEQFF. CDR3 nucleotide sequence: TGTGCCAGTAGAGAAAGAGGTGGTGAGCAGTTCTTC. V is TRBV19 and J is TRBJ2-1; the D is unclear. This CDR3 has 12 amino acids. Germline V gene data show CDR1 as LNHDA and CDR2 as SQIVND (reference sequence). The V gene lost 6 bases and the J gene lost 9 bases, with 12 bases spanning the gap.